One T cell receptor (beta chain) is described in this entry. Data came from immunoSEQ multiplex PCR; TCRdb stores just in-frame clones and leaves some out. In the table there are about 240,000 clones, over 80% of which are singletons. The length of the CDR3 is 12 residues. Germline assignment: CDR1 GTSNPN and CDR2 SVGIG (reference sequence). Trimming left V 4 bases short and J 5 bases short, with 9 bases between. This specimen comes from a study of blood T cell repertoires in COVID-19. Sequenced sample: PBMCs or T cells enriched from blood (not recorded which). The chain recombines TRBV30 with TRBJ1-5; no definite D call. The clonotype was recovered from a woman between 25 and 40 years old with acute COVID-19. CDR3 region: CAWNDGYQPQHF. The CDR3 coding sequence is TGTGCCTGGAATGACGGGTATCAGCCCCAGCATTTT.